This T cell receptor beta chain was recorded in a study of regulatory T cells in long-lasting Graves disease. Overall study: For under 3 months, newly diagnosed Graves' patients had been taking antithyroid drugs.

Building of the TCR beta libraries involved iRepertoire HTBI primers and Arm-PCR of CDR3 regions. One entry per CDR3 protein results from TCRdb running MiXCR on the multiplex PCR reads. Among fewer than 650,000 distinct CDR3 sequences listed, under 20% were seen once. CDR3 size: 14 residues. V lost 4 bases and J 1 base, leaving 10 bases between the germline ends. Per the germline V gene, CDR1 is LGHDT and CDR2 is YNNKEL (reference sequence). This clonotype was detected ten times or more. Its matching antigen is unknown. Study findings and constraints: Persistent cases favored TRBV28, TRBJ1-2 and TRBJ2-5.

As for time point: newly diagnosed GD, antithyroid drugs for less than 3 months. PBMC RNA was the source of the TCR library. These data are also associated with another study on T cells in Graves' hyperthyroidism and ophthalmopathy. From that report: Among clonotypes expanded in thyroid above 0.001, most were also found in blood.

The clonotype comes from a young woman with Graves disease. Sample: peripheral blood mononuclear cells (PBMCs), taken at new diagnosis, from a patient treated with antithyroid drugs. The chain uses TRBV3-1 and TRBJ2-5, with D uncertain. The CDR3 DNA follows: TGTGCCAGCAGCCTTCGGACGTTCCAAGAGACCCAGTACTTC. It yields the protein CASSLRTFQETQYF.